A single T cell receptor beta chain is shown here with its context. No antigen is known for it. No quality values exist for individual bases; no much larger clone is one base distant. These data are taken from a study of T cell repertoires and HLA-DP antigens (dated by TCRdb to between 2017 and 2018). Describing the broader study: The study used an in vitro model of CD4+ T cell alloreactivity in which transduced HeLa cells presented allogeneic HLA-DP. One alloantigen differed from self by one peptide-binding groove amino acid, whereas the other differed by ten, modelling structurally similar versus dissimilar alloantigens. The three donors, two male and one female, ranged from the 18-to-29 to the 60-to-69 age band. Average DNA input was roughly 200 ng for sorted CD137+CD4+ samples, compared with approximately 1,200 ng for pre-culture CD4+ samples. General findings and caveats noted by the study authors: The naive and memory CD4+ repertoires were not analysed as separate populations. Similar clonality (about 0.39) was observed for sorted CD137+ cells against both alloantigens, and this clonality was much higher than that observed in pre-culture samples (around 0.042). An average cumulative frequency of about 36% against one allele and 50.6% against the other was found for clones undetected before culture. Limitations were identified as the inclusion of only a few donors, the use of a non-physiological HeLa antigen-presenting system, and the use of total CD4+ responder cells.

The immunoSEQ multiplex PCR, with forward primers for 54 TRBV segments and reverse primers for 13 TRBJ segments, was used to amplify TCRB CDR3 regions. Pre-culture CD4+ samples were sequenced at deep resolution with a target of 200,000 or so T cell genomes. Amplicons were sequenced on an Illumina HiSeq System, producing 87 bp reads covering the CDR3. Turning to the authors' computational methods: Correction for PCR and sequencing errors was applied to reads, and CDR3 regions were defined through alignment to IMGT reference sequences. Synthetic template pools were used to estimate counts of templates and unique rearrangements. Clonality was calculated as 1 minus Pielou's evenness. The Daley-Smith estimator was used to estimate richness. Repertoire overlap was measured with Morisita's index. Clones present in cultured samples but not detected in the pre-culture repertoire of the same donor were defined as low-abundance clones. TCRdb took this table from immuneACCESS and kept in-frame rearrangements with V and J called. Such tables lack part of the clones; where checked against another copy, unresolved V genes explain under half of the gap, and the rest is unexplained. The V and J calls and the clone size are those of that table, but D and trimming were determined from the DNA. For this sample there are over 100,000 clones; 85% to 95% appear just once. Together, the top ten hold less than 0.35% of the sample.

The CDR3 sequence holds 14 residues, the cysteine and phenylalanine included. The kept DNA is CDR3 alone, 42 bases in frame from the first base. Sequences SNHLY (CDR1) and FYNNEI (CDR2) are obtained from the germline V gene. V is shortened by 6 bases, J by 6 bases, and the region joining them spans 14 bases. Untouched CD4+ T cells were isolated from Ficoll-separated PBMC through negative selection with magnetic beads, and an average purity of around 98% was reached. Using magnetic beads, untouched CD4+ T cells were isolated from Ficoll-separated PBMC at approximately 98% purity, with only negligible CD8+ contamination. Peripheral blood mononuclear cells were supplied by the buffy coats of a few healthy blood donors, who served as the study donors. CMV seronegative status was shared by all three donors. The DNeasy Blood & Tissue Kit was used to extract genomic DNA. TCRB sequencing was performed on genomic DNA from sorted CD137+CD4+ cells and pre-culture CD4+ baseline samples from each subject.

The TCR was taken from a woman aged 18-35 years in good health and CMV-seronegative. The specimen was CD4+ T cells from PBMCs. Recombination connected TRBV2 to TRBJ1-4; the D gene is not confidently resolved. CDR3 region: CASREPVEYEKLFF. The DNA sequence is as follows: TGTGCCAGCAGGGAGCCGGTAGAATATGAAAAACTGTTTTTT.